The 17 T cell receptor beta chains listed next were all sequenced from one sample in a study of T cell responses to AZD1222 COVID-19 vaccine. Using immunoSEQ multiplex PCR, the repertoire was profiled, and TCRdb retains in-frame clones only, with some absent. This table holds about 120,000 clones, 75% to 95% found once. The sample in question was peripheral blood, obtained on day 0 of AZD1222 vaccination. The receptors come from an adult in good health.

This chain joins TRBV7-9 and TRBJ1-1; D not certain. The CDR3 contains 14 residues. The V and J ends lost 1 base and 6 bases respectively, with 12 bases between them. Looked up from germline, CDR1 is SEHNR and CDR2 is FQNEAQ (reference sequence). CDR3 sequence: CASSLVLAGSEAFF. CDR3 nucleotides: TGTGCCAGCAGCTTAGTGCTTGCCGGGTCTGAAGCTTTCTTT.

The V and J genes are TRBV7-9 and TRBJ1-1; the D gene is possibly TRBD1 (5 bases). Germline-derived CDR1 and CDR2 are SEHNR and FQNEAQ (reference sequence). The CDR3 has 13 residues. V shed 5 bases and J shed 6 bases, with 13 bases lying between them. CDR3 region: CASSRQSAPEAFF. DNA of the CDR3: TGTGCCAGCAGCCGACAGTCCGCTCCTGAAGCTTTCTTT. Full variable domain (missing parts from reference TRBV7-9 and TRBJ1-1): DTGVSQNPRHKITKRGQNVTFRCDPISEHNRLYWYRQTLGQGPEFLTYFQNEAQLEKSRLLSDRFSAERPKGSFSTLEIQRTEQGDSAMYLCASSRQSAPEAFFGQGTRLTVV.

This chain uses TRBV24-1 with TRBJ2-7; weak D call: TRBD1 (5 bases). V gave up 4 bases and J gave up 1 base, with 13 bases separating them. CDR1 is KGHDR and CDR2 is SFDVKD in the germline V gene. The CDR3 is 15 residues long. The CDR3 reads CATSDPRKGSYEQYF. The CDR3 nucleotides are TGTGCCACCAGTGACCCCCGCAAGGGGTCCTACGAGCAGTACTTC.

The chain carries TRBV10-1 and TRBJ1-1, with D uncertain. V was pared by 4 bases and J by 1 base, with 7 bases between. From germline, CDR1 is WNHNN and CDR2 SYGVQD (reference sequence). CDR3 length: 13 amino acids. Here the CDR3 DNA reads TGCGCCAGCAGTGGACGGCGGAACACTGAAGCTTTCTTT. Its translation is CASSGRRNTEAFF.

The gene calls are TRBV3-1 (or the pseudogene TRBV3-2) and TRBJ1-6; D might be TRBD1 (6 bases). The V and J ends lost 4 bases and 3 bases respectively, with 13 bases between them. The CDR3 has 16 amino acids. Germline CDR1 is LGHDT and CDR2 is YNNKEL (reference sequence). The CDR3, as DNA: TGTGCCAGCAGCCGCAGGGGCCAATACTATAATTCACCCCTCCACTTT. This gives the protein CASSRRGQYYNSPLHF.

The chain combines TRBV7-8 with TRBJ1-5; 7 positions agree with TRBD1. The CDR3 has 14 amino acids. The ends lost 5 bases at V and 3 bases at J; junction bases unmatched: 4. Germline assignment: CDR1 SGHVS and CDR2 FQNEAQ. The CDR3 sequence is CASSLGQANQPQHF. The CDR3 coding sequence is TGTGCCAGCAGCCTCGGACAGGCCAATCAGCCCCAGCATTTT.

This clone has only one observation. The J gene is TRBJ2-3, the V gene TRBV3-1 (or the pseudogene TRBV3-2); 9 bases match TRBD2. CDR3 length: 16 amino acids. The germline gives CDR1 LGHDT, CDR2 YNNKEL (reference sequence). The junction had 10 bases not matched to a gene; V was cut back by 4 bases and J by 5 bases. The CDR3 DNA reads TGTGCCAGCAGCCGTGGGGCGGGAGGGCCGGTAGATACGCAGTATTTT. Amino acids: CASSRGAGGPVDTQYF.

The rearrangement joins TRBV7-6 to TRBJ2-3, with TRBD2 as a possible D gene (5 bases). The V gene's germline CDR1 is SGHVS and CDR2 FNYEAQ. This CDR3 is built from 12 residues. V was clipped by 6 bases and J by 6 bases, with 10 bases between them. In nucleotides, the CDR3 is TGTGCCAGCAGTGGGAGCTGGGATACGCAGTATTTT. Translated: CASSGSWDTQYF.

The chain carries TRBV6-1 and TRBJ2-7; D gene ambiguous. V gave up 1 base and J gave up 2 bases, with 12 bases separating them. CDR3 length: 15 amino acids. The germline V gene encodes CDR1 MNHNS and CDR2 SASEGT. For the CDR3, the DNA is TGTGCCAGCAGTGAAGGTGGTTCGAGCCCCTACGAGCAGTACTTC. Its protein product is CASSEGGSSPYEQYF.

This rearrangement joins TRBV19 to TRBJ2-6, with 12 bases aligning to TRBD1. The CDR3 is made up of 23 amino acids. The V gene end was trimmed by 3 bases and the J gene end by 3 bases; junction bases not matched to a gene: 21. Germline V gives CDR1 LNHDA, CDR2 SQIVND (reference sequence). The CDR3 loop is CASSMSGLLNGDRGPHGANVLTF. DNA of the CDR3: TGTGCCAGTAGTATGTCCGGGCTATTAAACGGGGACAGGGGGCCTCATGGGGCCAACGTCCTGACTTTC.

The CDR3 DNA reads TGTGCCAGCCCCCGGACCAAGGACGAGACTGAAGCTTTCTTT. Translated, it gives CASPRTKDETEAFF. This rearrangement joins TRBV21-1 to TRBJ1-1. TRBV21-1 is deemed a pseudogene. The CDR3 is made up of 14 amino acids.

The V and J genes are TRBV20-1 and TRBJ2-3; 7 nucleotides align to TRBD2. Unmatched junction bases numbered 1, after V lost 7 bases and J lost 3 bases. Germline CDR1 DFQATT, CDR2 SNEGSKA (reference sequence). The CDR3 length is 11 residues. The CDR3 loop reads CSVGGTDTQYF. In nucleotides, the CDR3 is TGCAGTGTGGGGGGGACAGATACGCAGTATTTT.

Of note for this clone: At one boundary the junction diverges from the germline segment, which might be a read error. CDR3 sequence reads: CASSLETGGLNRPQHF. The CDR3 nucleotides read TGTGCCAGCAGCTTAGAGACAGGGGGCCTGAATCGGCCCCAGCATTTT. The chain has TRBV7-2 and TRBJ1-5, with 10 positions matching TRBD1. This CDR3 contains 16 residues. Germline CDR1 and CDR2: SGHTA and FQGNSA.

The chain is built from TRBV1 and TRBJ2-1. TRBV1 is a documented pseudogene. The CDR3 has 14 residues. The CDR3 is CTSSRGGSYNEQFF. The CDR3 coding sequence is TGCACCAGCTCCCGGGGCGGATCCTACAATGAGCAGTTCTTC.

V is TRBV5-1 and J is TRBJ1-5, with D possibly being TRBD1 (5 bases). The CDR3 spans 14 residues. CDR1 is SGHRS and CDR2 is YFSETQ in the germline V gene. Trimming took 4 bases from V and 6 from J, leaving 14 bases between them. CDR3 nucleotides: TGCGCCAGCAGCACCACAGGTTCCCCTCAGCCCCAGCATTTT. Amino acids: CASSTTGSPQPQHF.

The V and J genes are TRBV27 and TRBJ2-7, with D perhaps matching TRBD1 (6 bases). The CDR3 has 13 residues. Germline V gene lookup returns CDR1 MNHEY and CDR2 SMNVEV (reference sequence). V was cut by 2 bases and J by 5 bases, with 10 bases left in between. The CDR3 loop reads CASSLTGSNEQYF. The CDR3 nucleotides read TGTGCCAGCAGTTTAACAGGGTCCAACGAGCAGTACTTC.

The chain recombines TRBV2 with TRBJ2-2; no firm D call. The CDR3 loop spans 16 amino acids. Germline V gene data show CDR1 as SNHLY and CDR2 as FYNNEI. The ends were cut back, 2 bases at V and 7 bases at J, with 17 bases in the middle. The chain's CDR3 is CASSEFATGLGGELFF. The DNA of the CDR3 is TGTGCCAGCAGTGAATTCGCTACGGGTTTGGGCGGGGAGCTGTTTTTT.